The next 26 T cell receptor beta chains were all read from a single sample in a study of T cell responses to AZD1222 COVID-19 vaccine. Assay used: immunoSEQ multiplex PCR; TCRdb lists only in-frame clones, some missing. The repertoire holds about 120,000 clones, with around nine tenths as singletons. Source: peripheral blood, taken on day 0 of AZD1222 vaccination. The receptor source for this set is an adult in good health.

This chain connects TRBV11-2 to TRBJ2-3; D remains unclear. Germline V gene data show CDR1 as SGHAT and CDR2 as FQNNGV. CDR3 size: 15 residues. With 1 base removed from V and 1 base from J, the gap between germline ends came to 9 bases. The CDR3 here is CASSLAGAGTDTQYF. CDR3 nucleotides: TGTGCCAGCAGCTTAGCTGGAGCCGGCACAGATACGCAGTATTTT.

The V and J genes are TRBV11-2 and TRBJ2-7; D might be TRBD2 (6 bases). The CDR3 is 15 amino acids. Germline V lookup: CDR1 SGHAT, CDR2 FQNNGV. Trimming stripped 5 bases from V and 0 bases from J, with 14 bases between. The CDR3 bases are TGTGCCAGCAGCGACCGGGACTTAAGCTCCTACGAGCAGTACTTC. Its translation: CASSDRDLSSYEQYF.

The chain combines TRBV11-2 with TRBJ1-6, with D possibly matching TRBD1 (6 bases). Germline CDR1 SGHAT, CDR2 FQNNGV. Deletions cut 2 bases from V and 6 bases from J, with 17 bases between. CDR3 length: 17 residues. CDR3 DNA: TGTGCCAGCAGCTTAAATGTGGGGGCGGTGGGTAATTCACCCCTCCACTTT. This translates into CASSLNVGAVGNSPLHF.

This rearrangement joins TRBV15 to TRBJ2-5; D remains unclear. The CDR3 runs 17 residues. The germline gives CDR1 LNHNV, CDR2 YYDKDF (reference sequence). The V end was cut by 6 bases, the J end by 4 bases, with 24 bases between. The CDR3 DNA reads TGTGCCACCAGACAAGGCCATGAGGTTGGCAGGAGAGAGACCCAGTACTTC. The encoded protein is CATRQGHEVGRRETQYF.

The chain is built from TRBV15 and TRBJ2-3, with 10 bases identical to TRBD2. Germline CDR1 is LNHNV and CDR2 is YYDKDF (reference sequence). V was clipped by 3 bases and J by 0 bases; unmatched bases: 12. This CDR3 comprises 19 residues. The CDR3 DNA is TGTGCCACCAGCAGTTCCCCCGGACTAGCGGTGGCTAGCACAGATACGCAGTATTTT. Its protein is CATSSSPGLAVASTDTQYF.

The chain is built from TRBV2 and TRBJ2-3, with 15 bases identical to TRBD2. The CDR3 sequence is 21 residues long. Germline CDR1 is SNHLY and CDR2 is FYNNEI. V was clipped by 6 bases and J by 0 bases; unmatched bases: 16. CDR3 bases: TGTGCCAGCAGCAAAAAGCCAGGTGTTGGGACTAGCGGGAGGAGCACAGATACGCAGTATTTT. Its protein is CASSKKPGVGTSGRSTDTQYF.

This clone was counted between two and nine times. This chain uses TRBV29-1 with TRBJ2-2; the match to TRBD1 covers 7 bases. Per germline, CDR1 SQVTM and CDR2 ANQGSEA. The CDR3 spans 14 residues. J gave up 4 bases and V 2 bases, and 4 bases lay outside the gene matches. The DNA for the CDR3 is TGCAGCGTTGAACCCGACAGGGTCACCGGGGAGCTGTTTTTT. Translating gives CSVEPDRVTGELFF.

The rearrangement joins TRBV18 to TRBJ2-3; TRBD2 matches at 10 bases. V was pared by 1 base and J by 4 bases, with 5 bases of the junction left unmatched. This CDR3 spans 16 amino acids. The V gene's germline CDR1 is KGHSH and CDR2 LQKENI. The CDR3 loop reads CASSPRTGTSADTQYF. The CDR3, as DNA: TGTGCCAGCTCACCACGAACCGGGACTAGCGCAGATACGCAGTATTTT. The full variable domain, in which reference TRBV18 and TRBJ2-3 provide the parts outside the CDR3, is NAGVMQNPRHLVRRRGQEARLRCSPMKGHSHVYWYRQLPEEGLKFMVYLQKENIIDESGMPKERFSAEFPKEGPSILRIQQVVRGDSAAYFCASSPRTGTSADTQYFGPGTRLTVL.

The rearrangement links TRBV9 to TRBJ2-2; maybe TRBD2 (6 bases). Germline V gives CDR1 SGDLS, CDR2 YYNGEE. The germline V and J ends were trimmed by 0 bases and 1 base, with 7 bases remaining between them. The CDR3 length is 15 residues. The CDR3 is CASSVDGRNTGELFF. The CDR3 region has the DNA TGTGCCAGCAGCGTAGACGGGAGGAACACCGGGGAGCTGTTTTTT.

In the case of this clone: The same CDR3 arises from other DNA sequences in this sample as well. This chain joins TRBV29-1 and TRBJ1-2, with a weak D call TRBD1 (5 bases). V was clipped by 4 bases and J by 2 bases, with 11 bases between them. Germline V CDR1 and CDR2: SQVTM, ANQGSEA. CDR3 size: 13 residues. CDR3 in DNA: TGCAGCGTTGCAGTCGGGGGGAACTATGGCTACACCTTC. Its protein product is CSVAVGGNYGYTF. Full variable domain (remainder filled in from reference TRBV29-1 and TRBJ1-2): SAVISQKPSRDICQRGTSLTIQCQVDSQVTMMFWYRQQPGQSLTLIATANQGSEATYESGFVIDKFPISRPNLTFSTLTVSNMSPEDSSIYLCSVAVGGNYGYTFGSGTRLTVV.

This chain uses TRBV7-2 with TRBJ2-1; D is unclear. In germline, CDR1 is SGHTA, CDR2 FQGNSA. Trimming took off 5 bases at V and 0 bases at J, with 8 bases between the two ends. CDR3 length equals 14 residues. The CDR3 DNA is TGTGCCAGCAGCCGGGTGGTCTCCTACAATGAGCAGTTCTTC. Protein sequence: CASSRVVSYNEQFF.

The chain recombines TRBV6-4 with TRBJ2-3; D is perhaps TRBD1 (5 bases). Germline values: CDR1 MRHNA, CDR2 SNTAGT. The V and J ends lost 6 bases and 3 bases respectively, with 10 bases between them. CDR3 length: 13 amino acids. The CDR3 region has the DNA TGTGCCAGCAGCGTACAGGAGACAGATACGCAGTATTTT. Protein: CASSVQETDTQYF.

The rearrangement uses TRBV6-5 and TRBJ1-2; D unresolved. This CDR3 spans 12 amino acids. The V end was cut by 0 bases, the J end by 8 bases, with 7 bases between. The germline V gene encodes CDR1 MNHEY and CDR2 SVGAGI. Here the CDR3 DNA reads TGTGCCAGCAGTTACTCGCACGCCGGCTACACCTTC. Its translation is CASSYSHAGYTF.

The chain recombines TRBV14 with TRBJ1-5; no firm D call. V was clipped by 6 bases and J by 5 bases, with 14 bases between them. CDR3 length: 14 residues. CDR1 and CDR2 from the germline V gene are SGHDN and FVKESK. The CDR3 is CASSPSRSDQPQHF. The CDR3, as DNA: TGTGCCAGCAGTCCCTCCCGATCTGATCAGCCCCAGCATTTT.

The CDR3 sequence: CASSLGTANEKLFF. CDR3 coding DNA: TGTGCCAGCAGCTTGGGGACAGCTAATGAAAAACTGTTTTTT. The chain couples TRBV5-4 to TRBJ1-4; possibly TRBD1 for D (6 bases). This CDR3 has 14 residues. CDR1 is SGHNT and CDR2 is YYREEE in the germline V gene (reference sequence). The V end was cut by 0 bases, the J end by 3 bases, with 6 bases between.

V usage is TRBV18 and J usage is TRBJ1-1; TRBD1 is a possible D gene (5 bases). This CDR3 spans 17 amino acids. V was clipped by 0 bases and J by 1 base, with 15 bases between them. The germline V gene encodes CDR1 KGHSH and CDR2 LQKENI. In nucleotides, the CDR3 is TGTGCCAGCTCACCACCAGCTGGGTCCGGGGCGAACACTGAAGCTTTCTTT. Residues: CASSPPAGSGANTEAFF.

V gene TRBV19 combines with J gene TRBJ1-1, with D possibly TRBD1 on 6 matching bases. This CDR3 region has 15 residues. V was clipped by 4 bases and J by 5 bases, with 17 bases between them. CDR1 is LNHDA and CDR2 is SQIVND in the germline V gene (reference sequence). CDR3 sequence reads: CASSTTGMVWTEAFF. The DNA for the CDR3 is TGTGCCAGTAGTACAACAGGGATGGTATGGACTGAAGCTTTCTTT.

This chain joins TRBV2 and TRBJ2-5, with TRBD2 identical over 12 bases. With 4 bases clipped from V and 5 bases from J, the junction kept 5 bases outside the gene matches. Germline assignment: CDR1 SNHLY and CDR2 FYNNEI. This CDR3 has 15 amino acids. The CDR3 coding sequence is TGTGCCAGCAGTGGGACTAGCGGGAATTTGGAGACCCAGTACTTC. Residues: CASSGTSGNLETQYF.

The chain couples TRBV29-1 to TRBJ2-7; 8 bases agree with TRBD2. The germline CDR1 and CDR2 sequences are SQVTM and ANQGSEA. With 3 bases clipped from V and 6 bases from J, the junction kept 10 bases outside the gene matches. The CDR3 covers 14 residues. The CDR3 reads CSVEGGGRLGEQYF. CDR3 DNA sequence: TGCAGCGTTGAGGGTGGCGGGAGGCTAGGCGAGCAGTACTTC.

V and J are TRBV3-1 (or the pseudogene TRBV3-2) and TRBJ2-1; D remains unclear. Germline CDR1 reads LGHDT; CDR2 reads YNNKEL (reference sequence). The V gene lost 4 bases and the J gene lost 0 bases, with 7 bases spanning the gap. The CDR3 is 14 residues long. CDR3 in DNA: TGTGCCAGCAGCCCGATAACCTCCTACAATGAGCAGTTCTTC. Translated: CASSPITSYNEQFF.

The V gene is TRBV7-9, the J gene TRBJ1-5; 9 bases agree with TRBD1. CDR3 length: 14 residues. Losses at the gene ends were 3 bases for V and 6 bases for J; bases not matched to a gene: 3. The V gene's germline CDR1 is SEHNR and CDR2 FQNEAQ (reference sequence). CDR3 region: CASSLTGGLQPQHF. The CDR3, as DNA: TGTGCCAGCAGCTTGACAGGGGGGCTTCAGCCCCAGCATTTT.

This CDR3 is CAWSATGTVQETQYF. DNA of the CDR3: TGTGCCTGGAGTGCGACGGGGACGGTCCAAGAGACCCAGTACTTC. The rearrangement uses TRBV30 and TRBJ2-5; D may be TRBD1 or TRBD2 (5 bases each). The germline gives CDR1 GTSNPN, CDR2 SVGIG (reference sequence). The V end lost 1 base, the J end lost 1 base, and 13 bases lay between the germline ends. The CDR3 sequence is 15 residues long.

This clone has a handful of counts. The chain employs TRBV28 and TRBJ1-2, with TRBD1 identical over 9 bases. Germline trimming cut 5 bases from V and 6 bases from J; bases unmatched to any gene: 10. The germline V gene has CDR1 MDHEN and CDR2 SYDVKM. This CDR3 is 15 amino acids long. The CDR3 DNA reads TGTGCCAGCAGTCGTACAGGGGGCGCGGGGGATGGCTACACCTTC. Encoded protein: CASSRTGGAGDGYTF.

This rearrangement joins TRBV28 to TRBJ2-7; 10 positions agree with TRBD2. Per germline, CDR1 MDHEN and CDR2 SYDVKM. Losses at the gene ends were 3 bases for V and 7 bases for J; bases not matched to a gene: 6. The CDR3 consists of 14 residues. The CDR3 is CASSLVLAGTEQYF. The CDR3, as DNA: TGTGCCAGCAGTTTGGTACTAGCGGGAACAGAGCAGTACTTC.

V and J are TRBV5-8 and TRBJ1-2; 7 bases match TRBD1. The CDR3 totals 13 residues. Germline V CDR1 and CDR2: SGHTS, YDEGEE. Germline trimming cut 6 bases from V and 4 bases from J; bases unmatched to any gene: 6. CDR3 protein: CASTWGQPYGYTF. The CDR3 DNA reads as TGTGCCAGCACCTGGGGACAGCCCTATGGCTACACCTTC.

The rearrangement uses TRBV28 and TRBJ1-1; a possible D gene is TRBD1 (6 bases). The CDR3 runs 13 residues. Trimming shortened V by 3 bases and J by 5 bases, and 10 bases separated the two germline ends. Germline values: CDR1 MDHEN, CDR2 SYDVKM. Written as DNA, the CDR3 is TGTGCCAGCAGTTTTTCAACAGGGACTGAAGCTTTCTTT. Amino acid sequence: CASSFSTGTEAFF.